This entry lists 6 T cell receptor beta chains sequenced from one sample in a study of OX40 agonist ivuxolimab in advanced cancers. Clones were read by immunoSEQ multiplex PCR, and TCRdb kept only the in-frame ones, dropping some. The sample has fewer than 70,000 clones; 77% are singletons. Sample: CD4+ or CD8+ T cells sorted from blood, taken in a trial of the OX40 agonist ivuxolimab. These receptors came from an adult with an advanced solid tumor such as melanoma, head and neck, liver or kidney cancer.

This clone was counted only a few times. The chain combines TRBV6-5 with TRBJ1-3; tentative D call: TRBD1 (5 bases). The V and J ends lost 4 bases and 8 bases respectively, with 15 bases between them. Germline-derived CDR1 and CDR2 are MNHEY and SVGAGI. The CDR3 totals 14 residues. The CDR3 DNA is TGTGCCAGCAGTTCCCGGATGGTGGGGGACACCATATATTTT. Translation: CASSSRMVGDTIYF.

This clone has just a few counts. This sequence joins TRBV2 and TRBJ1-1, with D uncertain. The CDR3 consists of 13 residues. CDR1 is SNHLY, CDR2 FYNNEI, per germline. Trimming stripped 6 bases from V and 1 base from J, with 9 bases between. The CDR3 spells CASSQERNTEAFF. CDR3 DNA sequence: TGTGCCAGCAGCCAGGAAAGGAACACTGAAGCTTTCTTT.

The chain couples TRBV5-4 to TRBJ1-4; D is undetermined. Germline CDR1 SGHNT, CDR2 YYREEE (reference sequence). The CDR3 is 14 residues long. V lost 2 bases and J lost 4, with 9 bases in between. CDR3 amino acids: CASSFLGINEKLFF. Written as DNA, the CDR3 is TGTGCCAGCAGCTTCTTGGGGATTAATGAAAAACTGTTTTTT.

CDR3 protein: CASSLSLRQPQHF. The CDR3 DNA reads as TGTGCCAGCAGCTTATCATTAAGGCAGCCCCAGCATTTT. The chain is built from TRBV11-2 and TRBJ1-5; no definite D call. Germline lookup yields CDR1 SGHAT and CDR2 FQNNGV. V dropped 2 bases and J dropped 7 bases, with 9 bases sitting between them. The CDR3 runs 13 residues.

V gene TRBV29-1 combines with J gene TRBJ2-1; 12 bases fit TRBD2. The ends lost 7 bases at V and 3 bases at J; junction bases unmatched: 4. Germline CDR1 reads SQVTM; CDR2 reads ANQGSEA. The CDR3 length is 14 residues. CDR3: CSARTSGIYNEQFF. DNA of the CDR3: TGCAGCGCCAGGACTAGCGGGATCTACAATGAGCAGTTCTTC.

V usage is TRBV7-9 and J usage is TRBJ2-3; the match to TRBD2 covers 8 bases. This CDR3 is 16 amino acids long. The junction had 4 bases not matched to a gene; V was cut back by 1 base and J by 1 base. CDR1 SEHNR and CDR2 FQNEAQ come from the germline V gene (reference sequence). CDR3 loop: CASSLGVSGGTDTQYF. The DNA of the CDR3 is TGTGCCAGCAGCTTAGGGGTTAGCGGGGGCACAGATACGCAGTATTTT.